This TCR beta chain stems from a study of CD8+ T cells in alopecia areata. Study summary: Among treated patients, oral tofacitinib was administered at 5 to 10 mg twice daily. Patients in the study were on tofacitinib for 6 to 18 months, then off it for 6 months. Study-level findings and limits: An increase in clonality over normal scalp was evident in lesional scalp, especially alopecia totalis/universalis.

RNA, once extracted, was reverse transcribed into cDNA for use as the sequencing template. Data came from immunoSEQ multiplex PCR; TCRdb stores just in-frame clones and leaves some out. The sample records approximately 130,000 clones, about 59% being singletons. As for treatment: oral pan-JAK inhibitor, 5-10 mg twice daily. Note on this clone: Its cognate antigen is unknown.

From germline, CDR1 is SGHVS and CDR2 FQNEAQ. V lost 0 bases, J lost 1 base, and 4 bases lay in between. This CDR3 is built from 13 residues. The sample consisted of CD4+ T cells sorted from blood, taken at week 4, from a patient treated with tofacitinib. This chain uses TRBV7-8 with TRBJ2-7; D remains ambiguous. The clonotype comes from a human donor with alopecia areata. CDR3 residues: CASSLAVSYEQYF. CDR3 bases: TGTGCCAGCAGCTTAGCCGTATCCTACGAGCAGTACTTC.